The rows below give T cell receptor beta chains drawn from one sample of a study of blood T cell repertoires in COVID-19. Profiling relied on immunoSEQ multiplex PCR, and the TCRdb table lists in-frame clones only, not all of them. Among about 100,000 clones, 84% were seen once, and the ten largest hold under 2%. The sequencing sample was made of peripheral blood. Receptors originate from an older man with active or convalescent COVID-19. Each CDR3 is given with its conserved first and last residue. The order of the fields is D gene, V gene, J gene, clone size, CDR3 DNA, CDR3 protein. A D gene is named only where the DNA matches it firmly. Size is omitted from some rows. Given values are once, few, many or a class for expanded clones.

.,TRBV6-1,TRBJ1-6,few,TGTGCCAGCAGTGAAGACATTTCTTCACCCCTCCACTTT,CASSEDISSPLHF
TRBD1,TRBV10-3,TRBJ2-7,.,TGTGCCATCAGCAGACAGGGGGACTACGAGCAGTACTTC,CAISRQGDYEQYF
.,TRBV5-4,TRBJ2-3,.,TGTGCCAGCAGCCGTTCCTCGGGCGGGACAGATACGCAGTATTTT,CASSRSSGGTDTQYF
.,TRBV25-1,TRBJ1-4,once,TGTGCCAGCAGCGGGGGACTTGGAAGGAGTGGTGAAAAACTGTTTTTT,CASSGGLGRSGEKLFF
TRBD1,TRBV11-2,TRBJ1-2,.,TGTGCCAGCAGCCAGAGGACAGGGCAAGCGGGCCGATATGGCTACACCTTC,CASSQRTGQAGRYGYTF
.,TRBV28,TRBJ1-2,.,TGTGCCAGCACCCGACGGGGCTATGGCTACACCTTC,CASTRRGYGYTF
.,TRBV23-1,TRBJ1-2,.,TGCGCCAGCAGGGAGGGATACTCTAACTATGGCTACACCTTC,CASREGYSNYGYTF
TRBD2,TRBV7-6,TRBJ2-3,.,TGTGCCAGCAGCCCTTTGGGAAGCGGGGGTTCGGGGGATACGCAGTATTTT,CASSPLGSGGSGDTQYF
.,TRBV7-9,TRBJ2-3,.,TGTGCCAGCAGCAGCCAGACAGGCTACACAGATACGCAGTATTTT,CASSSQTGYTDTQYF
.,TRBV19,TRBJ1-2,.,TGTGCCAGTAGTACACAGCTTAACTATGGCTACACCTTC,CASSTQLNYGYTF